Included here is one T cell receptor beta chain sequence, with context. Using immunoSEQ multiplex PCR, the repertoire was profiled, and TCRdb retains in-frame clones only, with some absent. Of roughly 140,000 clones detected, 88% appear once; the ten largest clones hold 1.8%. The data originate from a study of blood T cell repertoires in COVID-19. Study as a whole: COVID-19 samples from acute and convalescent phases originated in the United States, Italy and Spain. T cells, B-cell-depleted T cells, or PBMCs supplied cDNA or gDNA.

Per germline, CDR1 LNHDA and CDR2 SQIVND (reference sequence). The length of the CDR3 is 14 residues. Trimming at V came to 3 bases and at J to 4 bases, leaving 5 bases not matched to a gene. Sequenced input: peripheral blood. This receptor was identified in a man in his 70s with acute or convalescent COVID-19. The chain employs TRBV19 and TRBJ1-1; TRBD1 matches 7 bases. This CDR3 is CASSITQGVTEAFF. The CDR3 bases are TGTGCCAGTAGTATCACGCAGGGGGTCACTGAAGCTTTCTTT.